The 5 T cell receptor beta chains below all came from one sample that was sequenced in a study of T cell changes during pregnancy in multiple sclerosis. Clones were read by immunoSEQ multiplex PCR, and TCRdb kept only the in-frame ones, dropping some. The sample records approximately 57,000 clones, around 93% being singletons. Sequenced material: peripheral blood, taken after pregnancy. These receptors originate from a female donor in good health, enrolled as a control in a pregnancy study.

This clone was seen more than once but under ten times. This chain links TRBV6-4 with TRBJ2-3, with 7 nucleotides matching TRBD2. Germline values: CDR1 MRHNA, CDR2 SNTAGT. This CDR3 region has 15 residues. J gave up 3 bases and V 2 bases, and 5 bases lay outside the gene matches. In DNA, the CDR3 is TGTGCCAGCAGTGACAGGGGCGGGAGTACAGATACGCAGTATTTT. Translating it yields CASSDRGGSTDTQYF.

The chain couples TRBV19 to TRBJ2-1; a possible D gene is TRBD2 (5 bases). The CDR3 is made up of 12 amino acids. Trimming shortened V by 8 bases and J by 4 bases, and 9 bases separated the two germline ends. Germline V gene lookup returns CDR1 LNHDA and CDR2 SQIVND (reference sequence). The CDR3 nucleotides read TGTGCCAGTTCGAGGGAGTACAATGAGCAGTTCTTC. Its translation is CASSREYNEQFF. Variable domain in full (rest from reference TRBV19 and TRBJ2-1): DGGITQSPKYLFRKEGQNVTLSCEQNLNHDAMYWYRQDPGQGLRLIYYSQIVNDFQKGDIAEGYSVSREKKESFPLTVTSAQKNPTAFYLCASSREYNEQFFGPGTRLTVL.

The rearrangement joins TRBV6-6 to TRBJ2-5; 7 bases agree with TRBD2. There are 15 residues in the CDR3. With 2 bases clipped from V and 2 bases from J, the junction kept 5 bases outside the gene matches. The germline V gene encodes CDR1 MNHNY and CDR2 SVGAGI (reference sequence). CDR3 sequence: CASSYGGVGQETQYF. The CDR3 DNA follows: TGTGCCAGCAGTTACGGGGGGGTTGGGCAAGAGACCCAGTACTTC.

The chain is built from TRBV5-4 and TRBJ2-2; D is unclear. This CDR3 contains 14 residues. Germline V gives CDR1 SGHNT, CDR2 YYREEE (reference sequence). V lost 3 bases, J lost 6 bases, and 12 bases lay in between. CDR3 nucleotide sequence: TGTGCCAGCAGCTACCGACACACCGCCGGGGAGCTGTTTTTT. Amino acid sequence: CASSYRHTAGELFF.

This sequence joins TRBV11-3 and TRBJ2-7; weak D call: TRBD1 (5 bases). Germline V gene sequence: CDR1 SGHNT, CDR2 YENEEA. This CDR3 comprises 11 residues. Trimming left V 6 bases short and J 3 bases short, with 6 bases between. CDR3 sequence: CASSRGYEQYF. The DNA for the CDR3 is TGTGCCAGCAGTAGGGGCTACGAGCAGTACTTC.